Below, 32 T cell receptor beta chains from the same sample are listed, as sequenced in a study of beta chain features in type 1 diabetes. Points from the study as a whole: Moderately but significantly shorter TCRB CDR3s were found in Type 1 diabetes patients in all four CD4+ subsets.

Every isolated RNA sample was fully reverse transcribed, so sequencing captured expressed TCRB transcripts. Assay: immunoSEQ multiplex PCR; the TCRdb copy retains only in-frame clones and omits some. The sample contains over 200,000 clones, 11% of which appear only once. No antigen has been identified for these receptors. The sequencing sample was made of naive CD4+ T cells from blood. The receptors shown here come from a man younger than 40 with type 1 diabetes.

A few counts support this clone. The chain employs TRBV27 and TRBJ1-6; D is possibly TRBD1 (5 bases). The CDR3 spans 12 residues. V gave up 8 bases and J gave up 11 bases, with 13 bases separating them. The germline V gene encodes CDR1 MNHEY and CDR2 SMNVEV (reference sequence). The CDR3 region has the DNA TGTGCCAGCCGAGGGCCGGGGGCACCCCTCCACTTT. It yields the protein CASRGPGAPLHF.

This chain connects TRBV29-1 to TRBJ1-1, with D possibly matching TRBD1 (5 bases). The CDR3 runs 13 residues. Germline V gives CDR1 SQVTM, CDR2 ANQGSEA. Trimming pared 3 bases from V and 5 bases from J, leaving 13 bases between. The CDR3 here is CSVDPRVMTEAFF. CDR3 sequence (DNA): TGCAGCGTTGACCCCAGGGTTATGACTGAAGCTTTCTTT. Full variable domain (remainder filled in from reference TRBV29-1 and TRBJ1-1): SAVISQKPSRDICQRGTSLTIQCQVDSQVTMMFWYRQQPGQSLTLIATANQGSEATYESGFVIDKFPISRPNLTFSTLTVSNMSPEDSSIYLCSVDPRVMTEAFFGQGTRLTVV.

This clone was recorded a few times. The chain employs TRBV6-5 and TRBJ1-1, with 9 bases lining up with TRBD1. The CDR3 runs to 16 residues. Germline trimming cut 2 bases from V and 4 bases from J; bases unmatched to any gene: 8. Germline-derived CDR1 and CDR2 are MNHEY and SVGAGI. The CDR3 sequence is CASSYGGQGSVTEAFF. The CDR3 DNA reads TGTGCCAGCAGTTACGGCGGACAGGGGTCCGTCACTGAAGCTTTCTTT.

This clone was observed a handful of times. J is TRBJ2-1 and V is TRBV2; 7 positions match TRBD2. The J segment lost 5 bases and the V segment lost 6 bases, leaving 4 bases of the junction unmatched. The CDR3 consists of 13 residues. Germline lookup yields CDR1 SNHLY and CDR2 FYNNEI. The CDR3 reads CASSGGLNNEQFF. The CDR3 bases are TGTGCCAGCAGCGGGGGACTAAACAATGAGCAGTTCTTC. Full variable domain (outside the CDR3, taken from reference TRBV2 and TRBJ2-1): EPEVTQTPSHQVTQMGQEVILRCVPISNHLYFYWYRQILGQKVEFLVSFYNNEISEKSEIFDDQFSVERPDGSNFTLKIRSTKLEDSAMYFCASSGGLNNEQFFGPGTRLTVL.

This clone was seen a few times. This sequence joins TRBV4-1 and TRBJ1-6; perhaps TRBD1 as D (5 bases). Germline V lookup: CDR1 MGHRA, CDR2 YSYEKL. Trimming stripped 4 bases from V and 9 bases from J, with 25 bases between. The CDR3 covers 18 residues. The CDR3, as DNA: TGCGCCAGCAGCCTCTCGGAAGGGGAGGTTCAGGAGGGTTCACCCCTCCACTTT. It is translated as CASSLSEGEVQEGSPLHF.

This clone was recorded a few times. The V and J genes are TRBV5-1 and TRBJ1-1, with TRBD1 matching 7 bases. CDR3 length: 14 amino acids. J lost 1 base, V lost 2 bases, and 2 bases had no gene match. Germline values: CDR1 SGHRS, CDR2 YFSETQ. The CDR3 nucleotides are TGCGCCAGCAGCTTCGGACAGGAGAACACTGAAGCTTTCTTT. Encoded protein: CASSFGQENTEAFF.

In its sample, this clone was seen a few times. The V and J genes are TRBV9 and TRBJ1-5; weak D call: TRBD1 (6 bases). V lost 3 bases to trimming and J lost 4 bases, with 23 bases between them. The CDR3 is 18 residues long. CDR1 is SGDLS and CDR2 is YYNGEE in the germline V gene. The CDR3 sequence is CASSEGRGPQAGNQPQHF. The CDR3 DNA follows: TGTGCCAGCAGCGAGGGCAGGGGACCGCAAGCAGGGAATCAGCCCCAGCATTTT.

The chain has TRBV7-9 and TRBJ1-1; the match to TRBD1 covers 7 bases. The germline V gene has CDR1 SEHNR and CDR2 FQNEAQ (reference sequence). The CDR3 loop spans 14 amino acids. V trimming: 5 bases; J trimming: 5 bases; junction bases outside the gene matches: 8. The CDR3 reads CASSARQGRTEAFF. CDR3 nucleotide sequence: TGTGCCAGCAGCGCGAGACAGGGACGGACTGAAGCTTTCTTT.

This chain joins TRBV28 and TRBJ1-2; 10 nucleotides agree with TRBD1. This CDR3 is 15 amino acids long. Trimming at V came to 3 bases and at J to 5 bases, leaving 6 bases not matched to a gene. Looked up from germline, CDR1 is MDHEN and CDR2 is SYDVKM. The CDR3 region is CASSLAGDRGYGYTF. DNA for the CDR3: TGTGCCAGCAGTTTGGCCGGGGACAGGGGTTATGGCTACACCTTC.

V and J are TRBV5-1 and TRBJ1-6, with unresolved D. The CDR3 is made up of 15 amino acids. Trimming left V 0 bases short and J 8 bases short, with 12 bases between. Germline V gene lookup returns CDR1 SGHRS and CDR2 YFSETQ. CDR3 DNA: TGCGCCAGCAGCTTGGGTGCCAGTTCAGATTCACCCCTCCACTTT. Its protein product is CASSLGASSDSPLHF.

The rearrangement uses TRBV7-3 and TRBJ2-5; 8 bases line up with TRBD2. The germline CDR1 and CDR2 sequences are SGHTA and FQGTGA. The CDR3 runs to 13 residues. V was clipped by 2 bases and J by 13 bases; unmatched bases: 9. The CDR3 loop is CASSLGLAGLRYF. The DNA for the CDR3 is TGTGCCAGCAGCTTAGGACTAGCCGGGCTCCGGTACTTC.

The table lists this clone with a few counts. This chain uses TRBV5-1 with TRBJ1-5, with a weak D call TRBD1 (6 bases). The CDR3 has 16 amino acids. Germline lookup yields CDR1 SGHRS and CDR2 YFSETQ. V gave up 2 bases and J gave up 2 bases, with 14 bases separating them. Here the CDR3 reads CASSLTAGDRNQPQHF. In DNA form, the CDR3 reads TGCGCCAGCAGCTTAACGGCAGGGGATCGCAATCAGCCCCAGCATTTT. The variable domain in full, completed from reference TRBV5-1 and TRBJ1-5, reads KAGVTQTPRYLIKTRGQQVTLSCSPISGHRSVSWYQQTPGQGLQFLFEYFSETQRNKGNFPGRFSGRQFSNSRSEMNVSTLELGDSALYLCASSLTAGDRNQPQHFGDGTRLSIL.

This clone was observed a few times. The V call is TRBV6-5, the J call TRBJ1-1, with TRBD1 as a possible D gene (5 bases). Per germline, CDR1 MNHEY and CDR2 SVGAGI. V was clipped by 4 bases and J by 4 bases, with 7 bases between them. CDR3 length: 12 residues. The CDR3 DNA is TGTGCCAGCAGTTGGGGCGGCACTGAAGCTTTCTTT. Residues: CASSWGGTEAFF.

This clone appeared a few times. The V gene is TRBV7-2, the J gene TRBJ1-5, with TRBD1 as a possible D gene (6 bases). Trimming took 1 base from V and 13 from J, leaving 14 bases between them. Germline CDR1 and CDR2: SGHTA and FQGNSA. This CDR3 is built from 13 residues. The chain's CDR3 is CASSLVPGHPQHF. DNA of the CDR3: TGTGCCAGCAGCTTAGTGCCGGGACACCCACAGCATTTT.

This clone was counted a few times. The chain carries TRBV4-1 and TRBJ2-3; 14 bases match TRBD2. The V segment lost 5 bases and the J segment 5 bases; nucleotides outside the gene matches: 9. This CDR3 is 17 amino acids long. From germline, CDR1 is MGHRA and CDR2 YSYEKL. The CDR3 DNA reads as TGCGCCAGCAGCGATCGACTAGCGGGGGGGCCAGGAGATACGCAGTATTTT. Amino acid sequence: CASSDRLAGGPGDTQYF.

This clone showed up just a few times. Other DNA variants within this sample encode the same CDR3. The V call is TRBV10-3, the J call TRBJ2-7; D possibly corresponds to TRBD1 (5 bases). Germline V CDR1 and CDR2: ENHRY, SYGVKD. The CDR3 has 13 amino acids. Trimming removed 2 bases from V and 1 base from J, with 6 bases in between. CDR3 loop: CAISEGASYEQYF. The CDR3 region has the DNA TGTGCCATCAGTGAGGGGGCGTCCTACGAGCAGTACTTC.

This clone was seen only a few times. Within the sample, other DNA sequences also encode this same CDR3. The gene calls are TRBV18 and TRBJ2-7; D possibly corresponds to TRBD2 (6 bases). The CDR3 is 12 residues long. The germline V and J ends were trimmed by 6 bases and 4 bases, with 10 bases remaining between them. CDR1 is KGHSH, CDR2 LQKENI, per germline. CDR3 in amino acids: CASSPEGYEQYF. In nucleotides, the CDR3 is TGTGCCAGCTCTCCGGAGGGGTACGAGCAGTACTTC.

This clone was seen a few times. V usage is TRBV7-2 and J usage is TRBJ2-3; TRBD2 matches 13 bases. The CDR3 extends over 17 amino acids. The germline CDR1 and CDR2 sequences are SGHTA and FQGNSA. Trimming took 1 base from V and 5 from J; bases not matched to a gene: 6. The CDR3 DNA sequence: TGTGCCAGCAGCTTAGATGTGGGACTAGCGGGAATAGATACGCAGTATTTT. Residues: CASSLDVGLAGIDTQYF.

The J gene is TRBJ2-5, the V gene TRBV2; D possibly corresponds to TRBD1 (6 bases). The CDR3 sequence is 14 residues long. The germline V and J ends were trimmed by 4 bases and 0 bases, with 9 bases remaining between them. Germline lookup yields CDR1 SNHLY and CDR2 FYNNEI. The CDR3, as DNA: TGTGCCAGCAGTGTCTGGACAGACCAAGAGACCCAGTACTTC. Amino acid sequence: CASSVWTDQETQYF.

As DNA, the CDR3 is TGTGCCACAAGCGGTTGGACAGCCTACAATGAGCAGTTCTTC. This translates into CATSGWTAYNEQFF. The V call is TRBV28, the J call TRBJ2-1, with TRBD1 as a possible D gene (6 bases). V was clipped by 10 bases and J by 2 bases, with 15 bases between them. Germline CDR1 reads MDHEN; CDR2 reads SYDVKM. The CDR3 consists of 14 residues.

This clone was detected only a few times. The rearrangement uses TRBV19 and TRBJ2-7; no definite D call. CDR3 length equals 13 residues. Germline V gene sequence: CDR1 LNHDA, CDR2 SQIVND (reference sequence). With 6 bases removed from V and 5 bases from J, the gap between germline ends came to 14 bases. In nucleotides, the CDR3 is TGTGCCAGTAGACTTGGATCCAGCGACGAGCAGTACTTC. Translated: CASRLGSSDEQYF.

This clone has a handful of counts. This chain connects TRBV7-9 to TRBJ2-6; D may be TRBD2 (6 bases). V lost 2 bases and J lost 3, with 8 bases in between. The CDR3 loop spans 15 amino acids. Germline V lookup: CDR1 SEHNR, CDR2 FQNEAQ (reference sequence). CDR3 region: CASSLWRDGANVLTF. In DNA form, the CDR3 reads TGTGCCAGCAGCTTATGGAGGGATGGGGCCAACGTCCTGACTTTC.

This clone was counted between two and nine times. The gene calls are TRBV2 and TRBJ2-5; D might be TRBD2 (5 bases). CDR3 length: 13 amino acids. CDR1 is SNHLY and CDR2 is FYNNEI in the germline V gene. The V end lost 1 base, the J end lost 7 bases, and 10 bases lay between the germline ends. CDR3 residues: CASSEDFAGTQYF. CDR3 bases: TGTGCCAGCAGTGAAGACTTCGCGGGGACCCAGTACTTC.

This clone was recorded a few times. The V and J genes are TRBV18 and TRBJ2-1, with D perhaps matching TRBD1 (6 bases). The CDR3 covers 15 residues. V shed 3 bases and J shed 6 bases, with 15 bases lying between them. Germline loops: CDR1 KGHSH, CDR2 LQKENI. In DNA, the CDR3 is TGTGCCAGCTCACCCTCCGGGACATTCGGCAATGAGCAGTTCTTC. This encodes CASSPSGTFGNEQFF.

The chain recombines TRBV2 with TRBJ1-1; D might be TRBD1 (6 bases). Germline V gives CDR1 SNHLY, CDR2 FYNNEI. This CDR3 is built from 13 residues. The V end lost 5 bases, the J end lost 3 bases, and 10 bases lay between the germline ends. The CDR3 is CASSNSGDTEAFF. The DNA for the CDR3 is TGTGCCAGCAGTAACTCAGGGGACACTGAAGCTTTCTTT.

This clone was seen only a few times. The gene calls are TRBV7-9 and TRBJ1-6; 8 bases align to TRBD1. V shed 7 bases and J 9 bases; nucleotides not matched to a gene: 8. The CDR3 sequence is 14 residues long. Germline V gives CDR1 SEHNR, CDR2 FQNEAQ (reference sequence). The CDR3: CASNTGTGFSPLHF. As DNA, the CDR3 is TGTGCCAGCAACACCGGGACAGGATTTTCACCCCTCCACTTT.

The chain employs TRBV7-3 and TRBJ2-1; perhaps TRBD2 as D (5 bases). Trimming left V 2 bases short and J 6 bases short, with 8 bases between. Germline V lookup: CDR1 SGHTA, CDR2 FQGTGA. The CDR3 runs 13 residues. The CDR3 sequence is CASSLGLSNEQFF. Here the CDR3 DNA reads TGTGCCAGCAGCTTAGGACTCTCCAATGAGCAGTTCTTC.

This chain connects TRBV6-1 to TRBJ1-5; no definite D call. This CDR3 comprises 15 residues. Germline V lookup: CDR1 MNHNS, CDR2 SASEGT. V was trimmed by 5 bases and J by 4 bases, leaving 15 bases between them. The CDR3 protein is CASSTDYRGNQPQHF. The CDR3 coding sequence is TGTGCCAGCAGTACAGACTACCGCGGAAATCAGCCCCAGCATTTT.

With regard to this clone: The sample holds other DNA sequences that translate to the same CDR3. The CDR3 region is CASSLDSGGTDTQYF. The CDR3 DNA follows: TGTGCCAGCAGCTTAGACTCGGGGGGCACAGATACGCAGTATTTT. The chain links TRBV11-2 to TRBJ2-3, with a possible D match to TRBD2 (6 bases). The V end lost 0 bases, the J end lost 1 base, and 8 bases lay between the germline ends. Germline CDR1 and CDR2: SGHAT and FQNNGV. CDR3 size: 15 residues.

This clone has just a few counts. The chain joins TRBV18 to TRBJ2-7; TRBD1 aligns across 7 bases. The CDR3 is made up of 14 amino acids. CDR1 and CDR2 (germline): KGHSH, LQKENI. The junction had 6 bases not matched to a gene; V was cut back by 3 bases and J by 4 bases. CDR3 bases: TGTGCCAGCTCACCCGGACAGGAGAAATACGAGCAGTACTTC. The encoded protein is CASSPGQEKYEQYF.

Note on this clone: Other DNA sequences from this sample encode an identical CDR3 as well. V usage is TRBV2 and J usage is TRBJ1-2, with D possibly being TRBD1 (5 bases). From germline, CDR1 is SNHLY and CDR2 FYNNEI. CDR3 length equals 13 residues. Trimming shortened V by 3 bases and J by 4 bases, and 9 bases separated the two germline ends. The CDR3 here is CASSDGQGYGYTF. CDR3 nucleotides: TGTGCCAGCAGTGATGGGCAGGGCTATGGCTACACCTTC.

A few counts support this clone. V usage is TRBV19 and J usage is TRBJ1-5; 7 bases are a match to TRBD1. The CDR3 extends over 14 amino acids. From germline, CDR1 is LNHDA and CDR2 SQIVND (reference sequence). J was trimmed by 3 bases and V by 5 bases; bases with no gene match: 4. The CDR3 region is CASSLQGYNQPQHF. CDR3 in DNA: TGTGCCAGTAGTCTACAGGGGTACAATCAGCCCCAGCATTTT.